A selection of T cell receptor beta chains follows, all from one sample in a study of control samples from healthy donors and cancer patients. TCRdb's table, derived via immunoSEQ multiplex PCR, lists solely in-frame clones and lacks some. The data show roughly 100,000 clones, around 88% seen once. Source material: blood. All receptors come from a man under 40 in good health. Each CDR3 is given with its conserved first and last residue. A D gene is named only where the DNA matches it firmly. Rows may omit the clone size; those that give it use once, few, many or a size class.

13	few	TRBV2	TRBJ2-7	TRBD2	CASSGDYTYEQYF	TGTGCCAGCAGTGGGGACTACACCTACGAGCAGTACTTC
18	.	TRBV30	TRBJ2-1	.	CAWTPRRIRRPTYNEQFF	TGTGCCTGGACCCCTAGGAGAATTCGGCGGCCCACCTACAATGAGCAGTTCTTC
16	few	TRBV3-1/TRBV3-2	TRBJ2-7	TRBD2	CASSLSGTSGSYEQYF	TGTGCCAGCAGCCTTTCCGGGACTAGCGGCAGCTACGAGCAGTACTTC
15	once	TRBV3-1/TRBV3-2	TRBJ2-6	.	CASSQTMSGANVLTF	TGTGCCAGCAGCCAAACAATGTCCGGGGCCAACGTCCTGACTTTC
16	.	TRBV19	TRBJ2-4	.	CASSIVQGLAKNIQYF	TGTGCCAGTAGTATAGTACAGGGACTAGCCAAAAACATTCAGTACTTC
11	few	TRBV29-1	TRBJ2-5	.	CSARDPETQYF	TGCAGCGCCCGGGACCCCGAGACCCAGTACTTC
15	.	TRBV27	TRBJ1-1	.	CASSLWGTMNTEAFF	TGTGCCAGCAGTTTATGGGGCACTATGAACACTGAAGCTTTCTTT
15	.	TRBV24-1	TRBJ1-2	.	CATSDSQGVGYGYTF	TGTGCCACCAGTGATTCACAGGGTGTGGGTTATGGCTACACCTTC
18	.	TRBV15	TRBJ2-6	TRBD1	CATSRDQTGGLGANVLTF	TGTGCCACCAGCAGAGATCAGACAGGGGGGCTTGGGGCCAACGTCCTGACTTTC
16	.	TRBV7-6	TRBJ2-1	TRBD2	CASSRTSGSSYNEQFF	TGTGCCAGCAGCCGTACTAGCGGGAGCTCCTACAATGAGCAGTTCTTC
14	.	TRBV9	TRBJ2-3	.	CASSFGPTTDTQYF	TGTGCCAGCAGCTTCGGACCAACCACAGATACGCAGTATTTT